This T cell receptor beta chain was observed in a study of T cells in Graves' hyperthyroidism and ophthalmopathy. RNA transcripts gave rise to amplified TCR beta CDR3 regions. RT-PCR in the first round (using the HTBI primer set) targeted the TCR CDR3. TCRdb analysed the multiplex PCR reads with MiXCR anew, one entry per CDR3 protein. The profile shows 450,000 to 650,000 distinct CDR3 sequences, 17% of them singletons. Under 3 months was the duration of disease in ophthalmopathy patients, who also had a Clinical Activity Score of at least 3 and a NOSPECS grade of at least 4. The receptor was derived from a woman aged 18-29 years with Graves' ophthalmopathy. The sequenced sample consisted of blood.

CDR3 region: CAWSVNGNEQYF. CDR3 bases: TGTGCCTGGAGTGTCAATGGGAACGAGCAGTACTTC. The J gene is TRBJ2-7, the V gene TRBV30; D gene ambiguous. Germline CDR1 GTSNPN, CDR2 SVGIG (reference sequence). V was trimmed by 0 bases and J by 5 bases, leaving 8 bases between them. CDR3 length: 12 amino acids. Full variable domain (outside the CDR3, taken from reference TRBV30 and TRBJ2-7): SQTIHQWPATLVQPVGSPLSLECTVEGTSNPNLYWYRQAAGRGLQLLFYSVGIGQISSEVPQNLSASRPQDRQFILSSKKLLLSDSGFYLCAWSVNGNEQYFGPGTRLTVT.